This T cell receptor beta chain stems from a study of T cell repertoires in cytomegalovirus infection (dated by TCRdb to between 2018 and 2021). With regard to the full study: The HLA type of each donor mattered for the analysis, because public TCR beta signatures pointed to carriage of CMV infection along with the matching HLA type.

In this sample, this clonotype turned up a few times. Its specific antigen is unknown. Qualities for individual bases were not recorded, and no much larger clone is one base off. The investigation overall reported the following: The ex vivo response was dominated by HLA-C-restricted CMV-specific TCR beta clonotypes, which also provided the single most frequent clonotype in two of eight donors. In both this cohort and an independent roughly 350-donor cohort, the cumulative frequency of public TCR beta family members distinguished carriers of CMV infection plus the relevant HLA type.

Germline trimming: 7 bases from V, 5 bases from J; junction bases outside gene matches: 10. Taken from cysteine to phenylalanine, the CDR3 has 14 residues. The only DNA kept is the CDR3, 42 bases in frame from the first base. Sequencer: Illumina HiSeq 1500. TCRdb ran its own pipeline on the public reads, namely fastp trimming at Q25 and MiXCR clone calling, and kept in-frame beta chains. Each entry is one CDR3 protein sequence, shown with its most common DNA and genes. The sample table lists over 300,000 distinct CDR3 sequences, 8% to 10% of them with a count of one. The ten largest clones capture about 3.9% of the sample.

The TCR originated in a human donor in good health (CMV status not recorded). Some clones in this sample may be carry-over from other donors' samples. The chain uses TRBV23-1 and TRBJ2-7; 8 nucleotides in the junction match TRBD2. TRBV23-1 is labeled an ORF, and its function is uncertain. Sequencing was done on a sample of PBMCs. The nucleotide sequence reads TGCGCCAGCACTCCCGGGACTAGAGGGGACGAGCAGTACTTC. It codes for CASTPGTRGDEQYF.